The T cell receptor (beta chain) under discussion was sequenced for a study of vaccination effects on CD4 cells after COVID-19. Study-level information: A median of 72 days separated the second dose and sampling.

The data were produced by immunoSEQ multiplex PCR, yet TCRdb's version contains in-frame clones alone and is incomplete. The sample shows roughly 51,000 clones, nearly 75% of them seen only once. It was after roughly ten days of culture that CD4+ T cells were isolated. This individual contracted SARS-CoV-2 between March and December 2020, as verified by PCR. Participants completed two doses of the BNT162b2 or mRNA-1273 vaccine. Points from the study as a whole: In people who had recovered, most post-vaccine spike-reactive clones were new vaccine-induced clones. Convalescent patients were few in the study, and early post-infection timepoints were absent. The study found marked clonal contraction of infection- and vaccine-induced clones late after vaccination.

Germline V gene sequence: CDR1 SGDLS, CDR2 YYNGEE. This CDR3 region has 13 residues. Trimming stripped 4 bases from V and 8 bases from J, with 10 bases between. This clone was recorded a few times. Its antigen is unknown. The rearrangement links TRBV9 to TRBJ1-6; D perhaps matches TRBD1 (5 bases). This receptor was obtained from a human donor who had a prior SARS-CoV-2 infection. The starting material was CD4+ T cells from PBMCs cultured without peptide, obtained after COVID-19 vaccination. This CDR3 is CASSNWGDSPLHF. CDR3 DNA: TGTGCCAGCAGCAATTGGGGGGATTCACCCCTCCACTTT.